The sequence of this T cell receptor (beta chain) was determined in a study of cytomegalovirus exposure and HLA in healthy donors. Both 60 Vbeta primers and 13 Jbeta primers went into the PCR. Sequencing used immunoSEQ multiplex PCR; TCRdb keeps in-frame clones, though not all of them. The sample includes about 91,000 clones, roughly nine tenths of them seen just once. The CDR3 is 16 amino acids. V was pared by 8 bases and J by 0 bases, with 16 bases between. CDR1 SNHLY and CDR2 FYNNEI come from the germline V gene. The sequence was collected from a man between 25 and 39 years old in good health and CMV-seropositive. The chain employs TRBV2 and TRBJ1-4; D gene uncertain. The sample taken for sequencing was PBMCs. As DNA, the CDR3 is TGTGCCAGCTCCGAGGTCGGCCGTGCAACTAATGAAAAACTGTTTTTT. This gives the protein CASSEVGRATNEKLFF.